The 22 T cell receptor beta chains reported below all come from one sample, sequenced in a study. TCRdb reanalysed the RT-PCR reads using MiXCR and keeps one entry per CDR3 protein. The sample records about 680,000 distinct CDR3 sequences, over 12% being singletons. The sequencing sample was made of memory CD4+ T cells from blood. The receptor set was obtained from a female donor in good health, serving as a healthy control.

This clonotype was detected a few times. The V call is TRBV5-1, the J call TRBJ1-1; perhaps TRBD1 as D (5 bases). Germline values: CDR1 SGHRS, CDR2 YFSETQ. With 4 bases removed from V and 1 base from J, the gap between germline ends came to 11 bases. The CDR3 loop spans 14 amino acids. CDR3 in DNA: TGCGCCAGCAGCATGGACACTACGAACACTGAAGCTTTCTTT. This codes for CASSMDTTNTEAFF.

As for this clonotype: A much larger clone lies one base from this, so it may be a read error. The rearrangement uses TRBV7-2 and TRBJ1-2; 8 bases fit TRBD1. Germline CDR1 and CDR2: SGHTA and FQGNSA. This CDR3 comprises 14 residues. With V trimmed by 5 bases and J by 7 bases, 9 bases remained unmatched. CDR3: CASSQGALAGGYTF. The CDR3 region has the DNA TGTGCCAGCAGCCAGGGGGCTTTAGCGGGTGGCTACACCTTC.

The rearrangement uses TRBV7-2 and TRBJ1-5; D is perhaps TRBD1 (5 bases). V lost 5 bases and J 5 bases, leaving 19 bases between the germline ends. The CDR3 runs 16 residues. Germline V lookup: CDR1 SGHTA, CDR2 FQGNSA. The CDR3 here is CASSQGGQGGYQPQHF. CDR3 nucleotide sequence: TGTGCCAGCAGCCAGGGCGGGCAGGGAGGGTATCAGCCCCAGCATTTT.

This clonotype was recorded a few times. The chain's CDR3 is CASSLSLALTYEQYF. In DNA, the CDR3 is TGTGCCAGCAGCTTAAGTCTAGCGTTAACCTACGAGCAGTACTTC. The gene calls are TRBV7-2 and TRBJ2-7; D is perhaps TRBD2 (6 bases). The CDR3 runs to 15 residues. Trimming stripped 2 bases from V and 2 bases from J, with 13 bases between. Germline CDR1 is SGHTA and CDR2 is FQGNSA.

This clonotype occurred a few times. The chain combines TRBV20-1 with TRBJ2-5, with no clear D. The germline V gene has CDR1 DFQATT and CDR2 SNEGSKA (reference sequence). This CDR3 is built from 13 residues. The V and J ends lost 5 bases and 0 bases respectively, with 10 bases between them. The DNA of the CDR3 is TGCAGTGCTGGTGAGCCGTACCAAGAGACCCAGTACTTC. Amino acid sequence: CSAGEPYQETQYF.

This clonotype has only a few counts. The rearrangement links TRBV15 to TRBJ2-7, with D possibly TRBD1 on 6 matching bases. The CDR3 totals 17 residues. V was clipped by 0 bases and J by 0 bases, with 15 bases between them. Germline CDR1 LNHNV, CDR2 YYDKDF (reference sequence). This CDR3 reads CATSRDMARGSSYEQYF. CDR3 bases: TGTGCCACCAGCAGAGATATGGCCAGGGGAAGCTCCTACGAGCAGTACTTC.

This clonotype was seen repeatedly, ten times or more. The rearrangement links TRBV4-3 to TRBJ2-5, with 10 bases lining up with TRBD2. Trimming took 0 bases from V and 7 from J; bases not matched to a gene: 8. The CDR3 consists of 16 residues. Germline lookup yields CDR1 LGHNA and CDR2 YSLEER. In DNA form, the CDR3 reads TGCGCCAGCAGCCAAGACTGGACTAGCGGTCCCAGGACCCAGTACTTC. This gives the protein CASSQDWTSGPRTQYF.

This clonotype was seen only a few times. The V call is TRBV15, the J call TRBJ1-3; no firm D call. Germline values: CDR1 LNHNV, CDR2 YYDKDF (reference sequence). The CDR3 covers 14 residues. Trimming took 0 bases from V and 8 from J, leaving 11 bases between them. CDR3 sequence reads: CATSRDMAADTIYF. The CDR3, as DNA: TGTGCCACCAGCAGAGATATGGCGGCAGACACCATATATTTT.

This clonotype was counted between two and nine times. The CDR3: CASSSSQGGEQYF. The CDR3 DNA reads TGTGCCAGCAGCTCCTCACAGGGGGGCGAGCAGTACTTC. V gene TRBV7-7 combines with J gene TRBJ2-7; 8 nucleotides align to TRBD1. The V gene's germline CDR1 is SSHAT and CDR2 FNYEAQ (reference sequence). V lost 4 bases, J lost 6 bases, and 5 bases stayed unmatched. There are 13 residues in the CDR3.

This clonotype occurred a few times. This chain uses TRBV28 with TRBJ2-1; possible D gene TRBD2, 5 bases. The CDR3 length is 16 residues. The germline gives CDR1 MDHEN, CDR2 SYDVKM. The V gene lost 7 bases and the J gene lost 0 bases, with 16 bases spanning the gap. CDR3 in DNA: TGTGCCAGCACCCGCTCGACGGGGAGCTCCTACAATGAGCAGTTCTTC. Translated, it gives CASTRSTGSSYNEQFF.

The chain joins TRBV7-8 to TRBJ2-2, with a weak D call TRBD1 (6 bases). CDR3 length: 18 residues. Between the trimmed V and J ends, which lost 1 base and 3 bases, there was a span of 18 bases. CDR1 is SGHVS, CDR2 FQNEAQ, per germline. The CDR3 nucleotides read TGTGCCAGCAGCTTAGTGGTGGGGTTCAGGGGAGACACCGGGGAGCTGTTTTTT. It translates to CASSLVVGFRGDTGELFF.

This clonotype was counted a few times. The chain recombines TRBV6-5 with TRBJ2-7, with TRBD1 identical over 9 bases. Germline CDR1 reads MNHEY; CDR2 reads SVGAGI. The CDR3 totals 14 residues. After removal of 6 bases from V and 2 bases from J, the junction contained 5 bases not matched to a gene. CDR3 residues: CASRRDRVTYEQYF. The CDR3 DNA reads as TGTGCCAGCAGACGGGACAGGGTTACCTACGAGCAGTACTTC.

There are a few counts of this clonotype. V usage is TRBV5-1 and J usage is TRBJ2-7; either TRBD1 or TRBD2 may fit D (5 bases each). V was clipped by 5 bases and J by 3 bases, with 18 bases between them. The length of the CDR3 is 15 residues. The germline V gene has CDR1 SGHRS and CDR2 YFSETQ. In nucleotides, the CDR3 is TGCGCCAGCAGGGCCGGGGCATTAGAGGGCTACGAGCAGTACTTC. Its protein product is CASRAGALEGYEQYF. The full variable domain, in which reference TRBV5-1 and TRBJ2-7 provide the parts outside the CDR3, is KAGVTQTPRYLIKTRGQQVTLSCSPISGHRSVSWYQQTPGQGLQFLFEYFSETQRNKGNFPGRFSGRQFSNSRSEMNVSTLELGDSALYLCASRAGALEGYEQYFGPGTRLTVT.

The table lists this clonotype with a few counts. CDR3 in DNA: TGTGCCAGCAGCTTAGCGGGAAATTACAATGAGCAGTTCTTC. Amino acids: CASSLAGNYNEQFF. The chain recombines TRBV7-2 with TRBJ2-1; D remains unclear. The CDR3 loop spans 14 amino acids. Germline V gene lookup returns CDR1 SGHTA and CDR2 FQGNSA. Trimming removed 0 bases from V and 4 bases from J, with 7 bases in between.

This clonotype was seen a few times. V gene TRBV20-1 combines with J gene TRBJ2-3; D is possibly TRBD1 (6 bases). Germline loops: CDR1 DFQATT, CDR2 SNEGSKA (reference sequence). With 3 bases removed from V and 7 bases from J, the gap between germline ends came to 17 bases. The CDR3 runs to 14 residues. The CDR3 reads CSASGAGVENTQYF. The DNA of the CDR3 is TGCAGTGCTAGCGGGGCAGGGGTGGAGAATACGCAGTATTTT.

This clonotype came up many times. J is TRBJ2-7 and V is TRBV4-2; the D is unclear. The CDR3 covers 14 residues. Trimming shortened V by 4 bases and J by 0 bases, and 10 bases separated the two germline ends. Germline CDR1 and CDR2: LGHNA and YNFKEQ. In nucleotides, the CDR3 is TGTGCCAGCAGCCCCGAGGAGAGCTCCTACGAGCAGTACTTC. Its translation: CASSPEESSYEQYF.

This clonotype has at least ten counts. The chain uses TRBV4-1 and TRBJ1-5, with D uncertain. The V and J ends lost 1 base and 8 bases respectively, with 9 bases between them. The germline gives CDR1 MGHRA, CDR2 YSYEKL. There are 13 residues in the CDR3. The CDR3 loop is CASSQGLAEPQHF. The DNA of the CDR3 is TGCGCCAGCAGCCAAGGACTGGCCGAGCCCCAGCATTTT.

This clonotype was seen a handful of times. The chain carries TRBV24-1 and TRBJ2-7; D assignment may be TRBD1 or TRBD2 (5 bases each). Germline-derived CDR1 and CDR2 are KGHDR and SFDVKD. CDR3 length: 14 residues. V gave up 3 bases and J gave up 2 bases, with 10 bases separating them. CDR3 DNA: TGTGCCACCAGTGATAGGGACCCTCCCTACGAGCAGTACTTC. It specifies CATSDRDPPYEQYF.

The rearrangement uses TRBV12-3 or TRBV12-4 and TRBJ2-1; no firm D call. This CDR3 contains 12 residues. The V end was cut by 2 bases, the J end by 8 bases, with 7 bases between. For the CDR3, the DNA is TGTGCCAGCAGTTTACAAGCCTATGAGCAGTTCTTC. Translating it yields CASSLQAYEQFF.

This clonotype was seen more than once but under ten times. A junction end diverges from the germline sequence, so it may reflect a read error. This rearrangement joins TRBV7-2 to TRBJ2-5; 7 bases align to TRBD1. Germline V gives CDR1 SGHTA, CDR2 FQGNSA. The CDR3 loop spans 12 amino acids. For the CDR3, the DNA is TGCTCGTGTGGGGACAGACAAGAGACCCAGTACTTC. This codes for CSCGDRQETQYF.

The V and J genes are TRBV12-3 or TRBV12-4 and TRBJ2-2, with unresolved D. V was cut by 3 bases and J by 3 bases, with 11 bases left in between. The CDR3 runs 15 residues. The CDR3 region has the DNA TGTGCCAGCAGTTTTTTGAGGCCGGACACCGGGGAGCTGTTTTTT. Translation: CASSFLRPDTGELFF.

The chain joins TRBV9 to TRBJ2-1; no clear D gene. Germline V gene sequence: CDR1 SGDLS, CDR2 YYNGEE. This CDR3 is 15 amino acids long. Trimming cost V 2 bases and J 6 bases, with 15 bases left between them. The CDR3 region has the DNA TGTGCCAGCAGCGTTGCCGGATCGGCCTGCAATGAGCAGTTCTTC. It codes for CASSVAGSACNEQFF.